This TCR beta chain comes out of a study of blood T cell repertoires in COVID-19. Study information: There were acute and convalescent COVID-19 samples, and they came from the United States, Italy and Spain. Sources were T cells, B-cell-depleted T cells, or PBMCs; the material itself was cDNA or gDNA.

Germline loops: CDR1 MGHRA, CDR2 YSYEKL. Trimming left V 2 bases short and J 8 bases short, with 21 bases between. This CDR3 comprises 16 residues. Methods used by the authors: Amplification from reference gene primers served as the basis for estimated nucleated cell counts. Using immunoSEQ multiplex PCR, the repertoire was profiled, and TCRdb retains in-frame clones only, with some absent. The DNA gave D and trimming, while V, J and clone size come from that table. The sample lists 250,000 to 400,000 clones, around 87% occurring once. This clone has just a few counts. The receptor's source is a man aged 50-60 years with active or convalescent COVID-19. This chain links TRBV4-1 with TRBJ1-2, with D unclear. The specimen was peripheral blood. CDR3 region: CASSQPRRAHLEGYTF. The CDR3, as DNA: TGCGCCAGCAGCCAACCCAGGCGGGCTCACTTGGAGGGCTACACCTTC.